This T cell receptor beta chain was recovered during a study of shared clonotypes between healthy human individuals. Data came from immunoSEQ multiplex PCR; TCRdb stores just in-frame clones and leaves some out. The table has more than 500,000 clones, about 96% seen once. The CDR3 runs 15 residues. Germline V lookup: CDR1 LNHDA, CDR2 SQIVND (reference sequence). Trimming shortened V by 6 bases and J by 0 bases, and 12 bases separated the two germline ends. Material for sequencing was naive CD4+ T cells sorted from blood. Subset: CD45RA+ positively selected. This rearrangement joins TRBV19 to TRBJ1-3; TRBD1 might be the D (6 bases). The clonotype originates from a young woman in good health. The CDR3 nucleotides read TGTGCCAGTAGGGCAGGGGCCGACTCTGGAAACACCATATATTTT. Translated, it gives CASRAGADSGNTIYF.